What follows is one TCR beta chain and its context. The antigen is not known. This sample stems from a study of shared clonotypes between healthy human individuals. General study points: Larger richness was generally estimated for naive than memory subsets.

V gave up 1 base and J gave up 3 bases, with 7 bases separating them. Germline CDR1 is MGHRA and CDR2 is YSYEKL. The CDR3 is 14 residues long. Subsets obtained from CD4+ cells comprised CD45RA+ naive and CD45RA-negative memory cells. Assay runs were performed at deep level. The method was immunoSEQ multiplex PCR; TCRdb's version includes in-frame clones alone and lacks a portion of them. The sample yields 1.6 million or so clones, around 97% seen once. The receptor comes from a man under 40 in good health. Material: naive CD4+ T cells sorted from blood. As to subset: CD45RA+ positively selected. The rearrangement joins TRBV4-1 to TRBJ1-3; D gene uncertain. The CDR3 nucleotides are TGCGCCAGCAGCCAAGTTAGGAATGGAAACACCATATATTTT. It encodes CASSQVRNGNTIYF.